One and the same sample provided the 15 T cell receptor beta chains below, sequenced in a study of shared clonotypes between healthy human individuals. Some clones are missing from TCRdb's copy, which holds only in-frame ones; the method was immunoSEQ multiplex PCR. The repertoire holds around 2,000,000 clones, with about 92% as singletons. Naive CD8 cells comprised CD45RO-negative, CCR7-positively selected cells, excluding terminally differentiated effector memory CD45RA+ cells. Sequenced: naive CD8+ T cells from PBMCs. All receptors derive from a man aged 18 to 35 in good health. Some clones in this sample may be carry-over from other donors' samples.

V is TRBV5-1 and J is TRBJ1-1; D is possibly TRBD1 (5 bases). The CDR3 is made up of 14 amino acids. The ends were cut back, 5 bases at V and 2 bases at J, with 13 bases in the middle. Germline lookup yields CDR1 SGHRS and CDR2 YFSETQ. This chain's CDR3 is CASRWTRTNTEAFF. CDR3 DNA: TGCGCCAGCAGGTGGACACGGACTAACACTGAAGCTTTCTTT.

The V and J genes are TRBV6-6 and TRBJ1-2; unclear D gene. Germline CDR1 reads MNHNY; CDR2 reads SVGAGI (reference sequence). The CDR3 is 15 amino acids. The V gene lost 0 bases and the J gene lost 2 bases, with 10 bases spanning the gap. CDR3 sequence reads: CASSYSNRVNYGYTF. Here the CDR3 DNA reads TGTGCCAGCAGTTACTCGAATAGGGTGAACTATGGCTACACCTTC.

The chain couples TRBV10-3 to TRBJ1-3; a possible D gene is TRBD1 (5 bases). CDR1 and CDR2 (germline): ENHRY, SYGVKD. V was shortened by 8 bases and J by 0 bases, with 11 bases between the two germline ends. This CDR3 has 14 residues. The CDR3 DNA is TGTGCCATCCGATCAGGGATCTCTGGAAACACCATATATTTT. Translating it yields CAIRSGISGNTIYF.

The J gene is TRBJ1-2, the V gene TRBV4-2, with 8 bases matching TRBD1. CDR1 and CDR2 from the germline V gene are LGHNA and YNFKEQ. This CDR3 is built from 13 residues. V lost 11 bases to trimming and J lost 8 bases; unmatched junction nucleotides: 13. CDR3 residues: CAVHRGWVWGYTF. The CDR3 region has the DNA TGTGCCGTCCACAGGGGGTGGGTGTGGGGCTACACCTTC.

The gene calls are TRBV28 and TRBJ2-7; D possibly corresponds to TRBD1 (6 bases). The CDR3 is 14 residues long. V lost 4 bases and J lost 6, with 16 bases in between. Germline V lookup: CDR1 MDHEN, CDR2 SYDVKM. The CDR3 loop is CASSSSDSWIEQYF. The CDR3, as DNA: TGTGCCAGCAGTTCCTCGGACAGCTGGATCGAGCAGTACTTC.

Here the CDR3 reads CASSPYLGTAVYEQYF. The CDR3 region has the DNA TGTGCCAGCAGCCCATATTTGGGGACAGCAGTCTACGAGCAGTACTTC. J is TRBJ2-7 and V is TRBV14; TRBD1 agrees at 7 bases. The junction had 12 bases not matched to a gene; V was cut back by 4 bases and J by 3 bases. Germline CDR1 SGHDN, CDR2 FVKESK. The CDR3 spans 16 residues.

This rearrangement joins TRBV5-4 to TRBJ2-7; a possible D gene is TRBD2 (6 bases). Trimming cost V 4 bases and J 0 bases, with 11 bases left between them. The CDR3 runs to 14 residues. Germline loops: CDR1 SGHNT, CDR2 YYREEE (reference sequence). The CDR3 DNA reads TGTGCCAGCAGCGCGGGACCGATCTCCTACGAGCAGTACTTC. Translating it yields CASSAGPISYEQYF. Full variable domain (remainder filled in from reference TRBV5-4 and TRBJ2-7): ETGVTQSPTHLIKTRGQQVTLRCSSQSGHNTVSWYQQALGQGPQFIFQYYREEENGRGNFPPRFSGLQFPNYSSELNVNALELDDSALYLCASSAGPISYEQYFGPGTRLTVT.

The V gene is TRBV27, the J gene TRBJ1-5, with TRBD1 as a possible D gene (5 bases). V gave up 4 bases and J gave up 2 bases, with 18 bases separating them. Germline CDR1 reads MNHEY; CDR2 reads SMNVEV (reference sequence). This CDR3 is 17 amino acids long. The CDR3 DNA reads as TGTGCCAGCAGTTCCCTTACCGGGACGCTGGGCAATCAGCCCCAGCATTTT. Its protein product is CASSSLTGTLGNQPQHF.

The chain recombines TRBV5-6 with TRBJ2-1; D may be TRBD1 (5 bases). There are 15 residues in the CDR3. The V and J ends lost 0 bases and 2 bases respectively, with 9 bases between them. Germline assignment: CDR1 SGHDT and CDR2 YYEEEE. This chain's CDR3 is CASSLGTITYNEQFF. CDR3 DNA: TGTGCCAGCAGCTTGGGGACAATTACCTACAATGAGCAGTTCTTC.

The gene calls are TRBV27 and TRBJ2-7, with 8 nucleotides matching TRBD2. Germline assignment: CDR1 MNHEY and CDR2 SMNVEV (reference sequence). This CDR3 has 16 amino acids. The J segment lost 0 bases and the V segment lost 6 bases, leaving 10 bases of the junction unmatched. CDR3 region: CASSPIAGTSSYEQYF. The DNA for the CDR3 is TGTGCCAGCAGCCCCATAGCGGGAACGAGCTCCTACGAGCAGTACTTC.

The chain employs TRBV11-2 and TRBJ2-7, with a weak D call TRBD1 (6 bases). The germline V and J ends were trimmed by 4 bases and 3 bases, with 13 bases remaining between them. Germline assignment: CDR1 SGHAT and CDR2 FQNNGV. This CDR3 contains 14 residues. The CDR3 spells CASSSRDNHYEQYF. The CDR3 DNA sequence: TGTGCCAGCAGCTCCCGGGACAACCACTACGAGCAGTACTTC.

This rearrangement joins TRBV12-5 to TRBJ2-5; D is perhaps TRBD2 (6 bases). This CDR3 contains 15 residues. CDR1 is LGHNT, CDR2 FRNRAP, per germline. Between the trimmed V and J ends, which lost 2 bases and 4 bases, there was a span of 14 bases. The CDR3 nucleotides read TGTGCTAGTGGTTTGACTGAAGCGGGTGTAGAGACCCAGTACTTC. Amino acid sequence: CASGLTEAGVETQYF.

This clone was detected once. The chain has TRBV7-9 and TRBJ2-7, with D possibly matching TRBD2 (6 bases). The germline V gene encodes CDR1 SEHNR and CDR2 FQNEAQ (reference sequence). The CDR3 is 12 residues long. V was shortened by 9 bases and J by 6 bases, with 15 bases between the two germline ends. CDR3 protein: CASQPGSAEQYF. CDR3 coding DNA: TGTGCCAGTCAACCCGGGAGCGCCGAGCAGTACTTC.

The genes are TRBV14 and TRBJ1-5; tentative D call: TRBD1 (5 bases). Germline V lookup: CDR1 SGHDN, CDR2 FVKESK. CDR3 length: 13 residues. Between the trimmed V and J ends, which lost 4 bases and 4 bases, there was a span of 8 bases. CDR3 amino acids: CASSRGRNQPQHF. The CDR3 DNA is TGTGCCAGCAGCCGGGGGAGAAATCAGCCCCAGCATTTT.

V usage is TRBV4-2 and J usage is TRBJ1-5, with TRBD1 as a possible D gene (5 bases). CDR1 LGHNA and CDR2 YNFKEQ come from the germline V gene. The CDR3 runs to 17 residues. Trimming cost V 3 bases and J 0 bases, with 15 bases left between them. The chain's CDR3 is CASSQEPRGNSNQPQHF. CDR3 coding DNA: TGTGCCAGCAGCCAGGAGCCTCGGGGGAATAGCAATCAGCCCCAGCATTTT.